The rows below give T cell receptor beta chains drawn from one sample of a study of chemoradiotherapy in HPV16-positive cancers. This table comes from immunoSEQ multiplex PCR, and its TCRdb copy is limited to in-frame clones, with some not included. The sample has more than 35,000 clones; under 80% are singletons. The sample in question was blood, obtained from a patient who underwent chemoradiotherapy. Receptors originate from a human donor with HPV-associated anogenital cancer. Each CDR3 is given with its conserved first and last residue. A D gene is named only where the DNA matches it firmly. For some rows the clone size is stated as once, few or many, or as a class when expanded; others skip it.

>.|TRBV11-2|TRBJ2-7|TRBD2
CASSLAGGIYEQYF
TGTGCCAGCTCCCTAGCGGGGGGGATCTACGAGCAGTACTTC
>.|TRBV18|TRBJ1-5|.
CASSLGPAGNQPQHF
TGTGCCAGCTCACTTGGACCGGCGGGCAATCAGCCCCAGCATTTT
>few|TRBV30|TRBJ1-2|TRBD1
CAWSPGTGDYGYTF
TGTGCCTGGAGCCCCGGGACAGGGGACTATGGCTACACCTTC
>few|TRBV7-2|TRBJ1-2|.
CASSLVVGPHREGYTF
TGTGCCAGCAGCTTAGTGGTGGGCCCACACCGAGAAGGCTACACCTTC
>once|TRBV5-6|TRBJ2-1|.
CASSLAERSSYNEQFF
TGTGCCAGCAGCTTGGCCGAGCGGAGCTCCTACAATGAGCAGTTCTTC
>.|TRBV7-2|TRBJ2-3|TRBD2
CASSLEASGGSGDTQYF
TGTGCCAGCAGCTTAGAGGCTAGCGGGGGTTCAGGGGATACGCAGTATTTT
>.|TRBV5-1|TRBJ2-2|TRBD1
CASSLDPGGSTGELFF
TGCGCCAGCAGCTTGGATCCAGGGGGCAGCACCGGGGAGCTGTTTTTT
>.|TRBV5-1|TRBJ2-1|.
CASSEEGLASSYNEQFF
TGCGCCAGCAGCGAAGAAGGTCTAGCGAGTTCCTACAATGAGCAGTTCTTC
>few|TRBV7-9|TRBJ2-5|TRBD1
CASSPRAGTGSETQYF
TGTGCCAGCAGCCCCCGAGCAGGGACAGGGAGCGAGACCCAGTACTTC
>.|TRBV15|TRBJ1-2|.
CATAWGGGVNYGYTF
TGTGCCACCGCGTGGGGGGGCGGGGTTAACTATGGCTACACCTTC
>.|TRBV19|TRBJ2-6|.
CASSPLRGSGANVLTF
TGTGCCAGTAGCCCGTTGAGGGGATCTGGGGCCAACGTCCTGACTTTC
>.|TRBV10-3|TRBJ1-3|.
CAISESPAGNSGNTIYF
TGTGCCATCAGTGAGTCGCCCGCCGGGAACTCTGGAAACACCATATATTTT
>medium-sized|TRBV5-4|TRBJ1-2|.
CASRSAQGFYGYTF
TGTGCCAGCAGAAGTGCCCAGGGTTTCTATGGCTACACCTTC
>.|TRBV6-1|TRBJ2-5|TRBD1
CASSSGQVETQYF
TGTGCCAGCAGCTCGGGACAGGTAGAGACCCAGTACTTC
>.|TRBV11-2|TRBJ2-2|.
CASSLGASGTLVTGELFF
TGTGCCAGCAGCTTAGGCGCCTCCGGGACCCTAGTCACCGGGGAGCTGTTTTTT
>once|TRBV2|TRBJ1-5|.
CASSENRVRGNQPQHF
TGTGCCAGCAGTGAAAATAGGGTGCGGGGCAATCAGCCCCAGCATTTT
>once|TRBV6-6|TRBJ1-1|.
CASSLGLTEAFF
TGTGCCAGCAGTTTAGGTCTCACTGAAGCTTTCTTT
>.|TRBV19|TRBJ2-7|.
CASKNRGVSYEQYF
TGTGCCAGTAAAAACCGCGGGGTCTCCTACGAGCAGTACTTC
>few|TRBV20-1|TRBJ1-1|.
CSASRLEEAFF
TGCAGTGCTAGCAGGTTGGAAGAAGCTTTCTTT
>.|TRBV9|TRBJ2-1|TRBD1
CASGQGASWEQFF
TGTGCCAGCGGACAGGGGGCTTCTTGGGAGCAGTTCTTC
>.|TRBV30|TRBJ2-5|TRBD2
CAWSAGGSGGQETQYF
TGTGCCTGGAGTGCAGGGGGTAGCGGGGGCCAAGAGACCCAGTACTTC
>.|TRBV6-1|TRBJ2-2|.
CASSDRAGELFF
TGTGCCAGCAGTGACAGGGCAGGGGAGCTGTTTTTT
>.|TRBV4-2|TRBJ2-3|TRBD2
CASSQGLAGATSTDTQYF
TGTGCCAGCAGCCAGGGACTAGCGGGGGCCACAAGCACAGATACGCAGTATTTT
>.|TRBV2|TRBJ1-2|.
CASGRLGAGYGYTF
TGTGCCAGCGGGCGGTTAGGGGCGGGCTATGGCTACACCTTC
>.|TRBV9|TRBJ1-6|.
CASSATRDDSPLHF
TGTGCCAGCAGCGCCACCCGGGACGATTCACCCCTCCACTTT
>.|TRBV18|TRBJ2-6|.
CASSPTSSGANVLTF
TGTGCCAGCTCACCGACATCTTCTGGGGCCAACGTCCTGACTTTC
>.|TRBV28|TRBJ1-5|.
CATSRGHQPQHF
TGTGCCACCTCAAGGGGCCATCAGCCCCAGCATTTT
>.|TRBV30|TRBJ2-2|TRBD2
CAWSVELAGAFGATGELFF
TGTGCCTGGAGTGTAGAGCTAGCGGGGGCCTTCGGGGCCACCGGGGAGCTGTTTTTT
>.|TRBV9|TRBJ1-3|.
CASSPPGSSGNTIYF
TGTGCCAGCAGTCCTCCAGGGAGCTCTGGAAACACCATATATTTT
>few|TRBV11-1|TRBJ2-2|.
CASSRDRTGELFF
TGTGCCAGCAGCCGAGACAGGACCGGGGAGCTGTTTTTT
>.|TRBV5-1|TRBJ2-3|TRBD1
CASSTYRGLSTDTQYF
TGCGCCAGCAGCACCTACAGGGGGTTGAGCACAGATACGCAGTATTTT
>.|TRBV7-2|TRBJ2-3|.
CASSFPVERSTDTQYF
TGTGCCAGCAGCTTTCCGGTTGAGAGGAGCACAGATACGCAGTATTTT
>.|TRBV18|TRBJ2-1|.
CASSLNEQFF
TGTGCCAGCTCGCTTAATGAGCAGTTCTTC
>.|TRBV9|TRBJ2-4|.
CASSVGSTQNIQYF
TGTGCCAGCAGCGTAGGGTCGACCCAAAACATTCAGTACTTC
>.|TRBV19|TRBJ2-7|.
CASKEGAAYEQYF
TGTGCCAGTAAGGAGGGGGCCGCCTACGAGCAGTACTTC
>.|TRBV2|TRBJ1-5|TRBD1
CASQQGDSNQPQHF
TGTGCCAGCCAACAGGGGGACAGCAATCAGCCCCAGCATTTT
>.|TRBV7-9|TRBJ1-5|.
CASSVDYQPQHF
TGTGCCAGCAGCGTAGATTATCAGCCCCAGCATTTT
>.|TRBV19|TRBJ2-7|.
CASTQGRGPFMEQYF
TGTGCCAGTACCCAGGGGAGGGGGCCATTTATGGAGCAGTACTTC
>.|TRBV7-9|TRBJ1-2|.
CASSLPGVTNYGYTF
TGTGCCAGCAGCTTACCAGGGGTGACCAACTATGGCTACACCTTC
>.|TRBV2|TRBJ1-5|.
CASKGENQPQHF
TGTGCCAGCAAGGGGGAGAACCAGCCCCAGCATTTT
>.|TRBV5-1|TRBJ1-1|.
CASSLDIGGGAFF
TGCGCCAGCAGCTTGGACATCGGGGGGGGAGCTTTCTTT
>.|TRBV7-3|TRBJ2-1|TRBD2
CASSLRAGLAPNNEQFF
TGTGCCAGCAGCTTAAGAGCGGGACTAGCGCCCAACAATGAGCAGTTCTTC
>.|TRBV10-1|TRBJ1-5|.
CATSRGAVADTQHF
TGCGCCACCTCCCGAGGGGCGGTGGCAGATACGCAGCATTTT
>.|TRBV6-5|TRBJ2-1|.
CASSYEGNEQFF
TGTGCCAGCAGTTACGAAGGTAACGAGCAGTTCTTC
>few|TRBV7-8|TRBJ1-2|.
CASSLLGFNYGYTF
TGTGCCAGCAGCTTATTAGGGTTTAACTATGGCTACACCTTC
>.|TRBV5-1|TRBJ2-2|.
CASSSTAGNTGELFF
TGCGCCAGCAGCTCGACGGCCGGGAACACCGGGGAGCTGTTTTTT
>.|TRBV27|TRBJ1-1|.
CASLNRAEAFF
TGTGCCAGCCTAAACAGGGCTGAAGCTTTCTTT
>.|TRBV6-1|TRBJ1-1|.
CASSDPAWTTEAFF
TGTGCCAGCAGTGACCCAGCCTGGACCACTGAAGCTTTCTTT